This T cell receptor (beta chain) is drawn from a study of cytomegalovirus exposure and HLA in healthy donors. General study findings and limits: Sequencing likely caused a cluster of highly shared sequence variants. The number of N-insertions in an Asian-associated ancestry cluster was reportedly below the roughly 620-donor mean in a later analysis. In an earlier analysis, about 87% or about 30%: the productive usage of most TCR beta V segments. At a 0.05 false discovery rate, a later analysis found approximately 15,000 TCR beta sequences to be associated with HLA alleles.

About this clone: Its antigen is unknown.

CDR1 is SEHNR, CDR2 FQNEAQ, per germline (reference sequence). Trimming left V 4 bases short and J 4 bases short, with 7 bases between. CDR3 size: 12 residues. The PCR ran on 60 Vbeta and 13 Jbeta primers. Assay used: immunoSEQ multiplex PCR; TCRdb lists only in-frame clones, some missing. The table shows about 120,000 clones, with roughly 82% occurring only once. Sequencing was carried out using PBMCs. The sequence came from a woman between 35 and 50 years old in good health and CMV-seropositive. The V and J genes are TRBV7-9 and TRBJ1-1; no definite D call. As DNA, the CDR3 is TGTGCCAGCAGCTCAGTTGCCACTGAAGCTTTCTTT. It is translated as CASSSVATEAFF.